The 27 T cell receptor beta chains reported below all come from one sample, sequenced in a study of T cell responses to AZD1222 COVID-19 vaccine. Generated by immunoSEQ multiplex PCR, the TCRdb table keeps only in-frame clones and is missing some. The table shows some 87,000 clones, with approximately 92% occurring only once. The sample was peripheral blood, taken on day 0 of AZD1222 vaccination. These receptors were collected from an adult in good health.

The chain carries TRBV5-6 and TRBJ1-3, with unresolved D. CDR1 and CDR2 (germline): SGHDT, YYEEEE. The CDR3 consists of 14 residues. Trimming took 5 bases from V and 1 from J, leaving 10 bases between them. The CDR3 region has the DNA TGTGCCAGCAGTATTCGGGTTTCTGGAAACACCATATATTTT. Protein sequence: CASSIRVSGNTIYF.

This chain connects TRBV4-3 to TRBJ1-6; the D gene is possibly TRBD1 (6 bases). The CDR3 sequence is 15 residues long. Trimming left V 0 bases short and J 7 bases short, with 10 bases between. Per the germline V gene, CDR1 is LGHNA and CDR2 is YSLEER. The CDR3: CASSQDVQGNSPLHF. CDR3 nucleotide sequence: TGCGCCAGCAGCCAAGATGTCCAGGGGAATTCACCCCTCCACTTT.

The V and J genes are TRBV4-1 and TRBJ2-3; 10 bases line up with TRBD1. J gave up 2 bases and V 4 bases, and 3 bases lay outside the gene matches. The length of the CDR3 is 15 residues. Germline V gene sequence: CDR1 MGHRA, CDR2 YSYEKL. The CDR3 region is CASSRDRGYTDTQYF. The CDR3 DNA reads TGCGCCAGCAGCCGGGACAGGGGATACACAGATACGCAGTATTTT.

The chain couples TRBV18 to TRBJ2-5; 7 bases agree with TRBD1. There are 15 residues in the CDR3. Losses at the gene ends were 3 bases for V and 3 bases for J; bases not matched to a gene: 7. Germline V lookup: CDR1 KGHSH, CDR2 LQKENI. The DNA of the CDR3 is TGTGCCAGCTCACCGGAATTCAGGGGGAAAGAGACCCAGTACTTC. Its translation is CASSPEFRGKETQYF.

There are a few counts of this clone. V gene TRBV6-2 or TRBV6-3 combines with J gene TRBJ1-2; D possibly corresponds to TRBD1 (6 bases). The germline V and J ends were trimmed by 5 bases and 8 bases, with 18 bases remaining between them. In germline, CDR1 is MNHEY, CDR2 SVGEGT. The CDR3 consists of 14 residues. The CDR3 sequence: CASSRGAREYGYTF. The DNA of the CDR3 is TGTGCCAGCAGTCGGGGGGCCCGGGAATACGGCTACACCTTC.

This clone has a handful of counts. This chain uses TRBV12-5 with TRBJ1-2, with 7 bases matching TRBD1. With 2 bases clipped from V and 8 bases from J, the junction kept 11 bases outside the gene matches. CDR1 LGHNT and CDR2 FRNRAP come from the germline V gene. The CDR3 is 15 amino acids. The CDR3 nucleotides are TGTGCTAGTGGTTTGATTGAGACAGGGTCTAAAGGCTACACCTTC. It is translated as CASGLIETGSKGYTF.

This clone was observed a single time. The chain uses TRBV18 and TRBJ2-7, with 11 positions matching TRBD1. With V trimmed by 3 bases and J by 6 bases, 7 bases remained unmatched. The CDR3 contains 15 residues. Germline CDR1 and CDR2: KGHSH and LQKENI. CDR3 protein: CASSPGTGGVGEQYF. The CDR3 nucleotides read TGTGCCAGCTCACCCGGGACAGGGGGAGTAGGCGAGCAGTACTTC.

V gene TRBV11-2 combines with J gene TRBJ2-5; D is tentatively TRBD1 or TRBD2 (5 bases each). This CDR3 contains 18 residues. Germline CDR1 SGHAT, CDR2 FQNNGV. Trimming cost V 2 bases and J 4 bases, with 23 bases left between them. As DNA, the CDR3 is TGTGCCAGCAGCTTAAGCCCTTCCACCGGGGCCGGCAGAGAGACCCAGTACTTC. Translation: CASSLSPSTGAGRETQYF.

The rearrangement joins TRBV5-1 to TRBJ2-2; D perhaps matches TRBD1 (6 bases). The CDR3 extends over 18 amino acids. Deletions cut 1 base from V and 7 bases from J, with 23 bases between. CDR1 is SGHRS and CDR2 is YFSETQ in the germline V gene. The DNA for the CDR3 is TGCGCCAGCAGCTTGAGTGATAGGACAGACCTTTCCGGCGGGGAGCTGTTTTTT. It encodes CASSLSDRTDLSGGELFF.

The chain carries TRBV5-1 and TRBJ1-2; possible D gene TRBD1, 6 bases. The CDR3 spans 15 residues. V shed 1 base and J shed 3 bases, with 13 bases lying between them. Germline CDR1 SGHRS, CDR2 YFSETQ. The CDR3 reads CASSLFGGDDYGYTF. CDR3 sequence (DNA): TGCGCCAGCAGCTTGTTTGGGGGCGACGACTATGGCTACACCTTC.

This clone was recorded once. The rearrangement joins TRBV11-3 to TRBJ2-7; 7 bases match TRBD2. V shed 6 bases, J shed 10 bases, and the junction held 9 bases outside the gene matches. The CDR3 covers 12 residues. The V gene's germline CDR1 is SGHNT and CDR2 YENEEA. CDR3 sequence reads: CASSPERGLQYF. Written as DNA, the CDR3 is TGTGCCAGCAGTCCCGAGCGGGGACTACAGTACTTC.

This clone was counted a single time. The chain is built from TRBV19 and TRBJ1-1; D is possibly TRBD1 (5 bases). The CDR3 length is 13 residues. V was trimmed by 0 bases and J by 5 bases, leaving 7 bases between them. Germline CDR1 and CDR2: LNHDA and SQIVND (reference sequence). This CDR3 reads CASSIEGQTEAFF. The CDR3 DNA reads as TGTGCCAGTAGTATAGAGGGGCAGACTGAAGCTTTCTTT.

The J gene is TRBJ2-5, the V gene TRBV3-1 (or the pseudogene TRBV3-2); 11 nucleotides match TRBD2. The ends lost 2 bases at V and 5 bases at J; junction bases unmatched: 7. Germline assignment: CDR1 LGHDT and CDR2 YNNKEL (reference sequence). This CDR3 spans 16 amino acids. This CDR3 reads CASSQSRLAGRETQYF. CDR3 DNA sequence: TGTGCCAGCAGCCAATCGAGACTAGCGGGAAGGGAGACCCAGTACTTC.

This chain links TRBV6-5 with TRBJ1-2; 9 bases fit TRBD1. J gave up 7 bases and V 6 bases, and 9 bases lay outside the gene matches. The CDR3 is made up of 14 amino acids. Germline lookup yields CDR1 MNHEY and CDR2 SVGAGI. As DNA, the CDR3 is TGTGCCAGCAGCCTGGGACAGGGAGGCGGTGGCTACACCTTC. Amino acids: CASSLGQGGGGYTF.

This chain joins TRBV30 and TRBJ2-2; D is unresolved. Germline-derived CDR1 and CDR2 are GTSNPN and SVGIG (reference sequence). The CDR3 extends over 15 amino acids. V was trimmed by 2 bases and J by 0 bases, leaving 10 bases between them. CDR3 amino acids: CAWSKATPNTGELFF. The CDR3 DNA is TGTGCCTGGAGTAAGGCAACTCCGAACACCGGGGAGCTGTTTTTT.

V and J are TRBV6-4 and TRBJ2-3, with D hard to call. V lost 3 bases, J lost 1 base, and 5 bases lay in between. Germline values: CDR1 MRHNA, CDR2 SNTAGT. The CDR3 loop spans 13 amino acids. The CDR3 bases are TGTGCCAGCAGTGAAACCCGCACAGATACGCAGTATTTT. It translates to CASSETRTDTQYF.

The V and J genes are TRBV29-1 and TRBJ1-1; a possible D gene is TRBD1 (5 bases). This CDR3 region has 13 residues. From germline, CDR1 is SQVTM and CDR2 ANQGSEA. V lost 6 bases and J 1 base, leaving 12 bases between the germline ends. CDR3 amino acids: CSVERQQNTEAFF. For the CDR3, the DNA is TGCAGCGTGGAAAGACAGCAGAACACTGAAGCTTTCTTT.

This chain links TRBV5-1 with TRBJ1-3; perhaps TRBD1 as D (5 bases). Germline V gene lookup returns CDR1 SGHRS and CDR2 YFSETQ. The V gene lost 4 bases and the J gene lost 2 bases, with 22 bases spanning the gap. The CDR3 has 18 amino acids. The CDR3 reads CASSNMISGGRAGNTIYF. CDR3 in DNA: TGCGCCAGCAGCAACATGATCTCTGGGGGAAGAGCTGGAAACACCATATATTTT.

The chain uses TRBV7-9 and TRBJ2-7; the D gene is possibly TRBD1 (5 bases). Germline V gives CDR1 SEHNR, CDR2 FQNEAQ (reference sequence). The V gene lost 5 bases and the J gene lost 0 bases, with 11 bases spanning the gap. The CDR3 is 14 amino acids. The CDR3 nucleotides read TGTGCCAGCAGCCCCAGACAGCGCTCCTACGAGCAGTACTTC. Residues: CASSPRQRSYEQYF.

The chain has TRBV6-4 and TRBJ1-5, with D unresolved. Germline values: CDR1 MRHNA, CDR2 SNTAGT. There are 14 residues in the CDR3. Trimming removed 2 bases from V and 3 bases from J, with 8 bases in between. CDR3 coding DNA: TGTGCCAGCAGTGACAGGGTGGACAATCAGCCCCAGCATTTT. It is translated as CASSDRVDNQPQHF.

The chain couples TRBV7-9 to TRBJ2-3; either TRBD1 or TRBD2 may fit D (5 bases each). The CDR3 runs to 17 residues. Trimming left V 2 bases short and J 3 bases short, with 18 bases between. CDR1 is SEHNR, CDR2 FQNEAQ, per germline (reference sequence). The DNA of the CDR3 is TGTGCCAGCAGCTTAAGGGACGGGGCGGGCGCGACAGATACGCAGTATTTT. This encodes CASSLRDGAGATDTQYF. Variable domain in full (rest from reference TRBV7-9 and TRBJ2-3): DTGVSQNPRHKITKRGQNVTFRCDPISEHNRLYWYRQTLGQGPEFLTYFQNEAQLEKSRLLSDRFSAERPKGSFSTLEIQRTEQGDSAMYLCASSLRDGAGATDTQYFGPGTRLTVL.

The chain combines TRBV6-2 or TRBV6-3 with TRBJ2-1; 8 bases line up with TRBD2. Germline CDR1 MNHEY, CDR2 SVGEGT. The CDR3 has 16 residues. V lost 6 bases to trimming and J lost 9 bases; unmatched junction nucleotides: 16. The CDR3, as DNA: TGTGCCAGCAGCCTCCTAAGAGCGGGAGATCCGAGTGAGCAGTTCTTC. Translation: CASSLLRAGDPSEQFF.

The chain combines TRBV7-2 with TRBJ1-6; D possibly corresponds to TRBD1 (6 bases). Germline V lookup: CDR1 SGHTA, CDR2 FQGNSA. This CDR3 comprises 16 residues. The germline V and J ends were trimmed by 2 bases and 5 bases, with 13 bases remaining between them. In DNA, the CDR3 is TGTGCCAGCAGCTTACAGGACAGAAGAAATAATTCACCCCTCCACTTT. This codes for CASSLQDRRNNSPLHF.

The V gene is TRBV11-2, the J gene TRBJ2-7; 10 bases align to TRBD2. The CDR3 totals 16 residues. The V and J ends lost 4 bases and 5 bases, in that order; junction bases with no gene match: 11. Germline values: CDR1 SGHAT, CDR2 FQNNGV. The CDR3 DNA follows: TGTGCCAGCAGCTCGCCTAGCGGGAGAATCCCCCACGAGCAGTACTTC. Protein product: CASSSPSGRIPHEQYF.

This clone showed up just a few times. The chain employs TRBV4-2 and TRBJ2-7; TRBD1 or TRBD2 may be the D gene (5 bases each). Per the germline V gene, CDR1 is LGHNA and CDR2 is YNFKEQ. Trimming pared 3 bases from V and 0 bases from J, leaving 24 bases between. The CDR3 runs to 19 residues. For the CDR3, the DNA is TGTGCCAGCAGCCATTCGCTCTCAACGGGACCCCAAAGCTCCTACGAGCAGTACTTC. Its protein product is CASSHSLSTGPQSSYEQYF.

The chain recombines TRBV14 with TRBJ2-7; D is uncertain. V was cut by 0 bases and J by 3 bases, with 12 bases left in between. The germline gives CDR1 SGHDN, CDR2 FVKESK. This CDR3 has 15 residues. The CDR3 loop is CASSQDQSRFYEQYF. CDR3 coding DNA: TGTGCCAGCAGCCAAGATCAAAGCAGGTTCTACGAGCAGTACTTC.

The table lists this clone with a count of one. V usage is TRBV28 and J usage is TRBJ2-4; D is perhaps TRBD1 (5 bases). Per germline, CDR1 MDHEN and CDR2 SYDVKM. Trimming cost V 7 bases and J 0 bases, with 13 bases left between them. The CDR3 loop spans 15 amino acids. CDR3 sequence: CASNSLTVAKNIQYF. CDR3 DNA: TGTGCCAGCAACAGTCTGACAGTAGCCAAAAACATTCAGTACTTC.